This T cell receptor (beta chain) was observed in a study of T cell responses to AZD1222 COVID-19 vaccine. Findings and limits, study-wide: Repertoire collection took place solely once the T cell response had peaked. Reports indicate that nearly half of spike-specific TCRs are directed at unmutated variant regions.

Repertoires were generated with immunoSEQ multiplex PCR, while TCRdb's copy carries only in-frame clones and drops some. The data show roughly 110,000 clones, around 90% seen once. With regard to this clone: Its antigen remains unknown.

Germline V gives CDR1 LGHNA, CDR2 YSLEER. The V end lost 3 bases, the J end lost 2 bases, and 20 bases lay between the germline ends. This CDR3 region has 18 residues. Pooling was applied to second doses at about 4 or about 12 weeks. The starting material was peripheral blood, obtained 28 days after the second AZD1222 dose. The chain couples TRBV4-3 to TRBJ1-3; D perhaps matches TRBD1 (5 bases). The source of this sequence is an adult who received the AZD1222 COVID-19 vaccine. The CDR3 sequence is CASSQGGSKGDPGNTIYF. The DNA of the CDR3 is TGCGCCAGCAGCCAGGGGGGGAGTAAAGGGGATCCTGGAAACACCATATATTTT.